This T cell receptor beta chain was retrieved from a study of blood T cells in healthy people across ages. Primed by a sample-barcoded 5' primer and a J-beta primer mix, a second PCR proceeded for about 6 to 11 cycles. TCRdb reprocessed the 5' RACE reads with MiXCR, giving one entry per CDR3 protein. The sample shows 700,000 or so distinct CDR3 sequences, about a fifth of them seen only once. Study observations and caveats: No conclusive comparison of naive versus antigen-experienced cells was possible with unsorted PBMCs. Strongly correlated with naive T cell percentage was TCR beta diversity.

The CDR3 runs to 13 residues. CDR1 and CDR2 from the germline V gene are KGHSH and LQKENI. Between the trimmed V and J ends, which lost 5 bases and 2 bases, there was a span of 10 bases. Concerning this clonotype: Its antigen is still unknown.

The total RNA that was extracted per sample amounted to at least 5 micrograms. This sequence originates from a man between 70 and 80 years old in good health. The V gene is TRBV18, the J gene TRBJ2-7; D is uncertain. The specimen was blood. CDR3 nucleotide sequence: TGTGCCAGCTCATACGAGGAGACCTACGAGCAGTACTTC. It specifies CASSYEETYEQYF.